This T cell receptor (beta chain) was observed in a study of breast tumors, draining lymph nodes, adjacent tissues. This CDR3 region has 13 residues. Between the trimmed V and J ends, which lost 0 bases and 4 bases, there was a span of 7 bases. Germline values: CDR1 SGHDT, CDR2 YYEEEE. TCRdb re-called the multiplex PCR reads with MiXCR, one entry per CDR3 protein. The data hold about 100,000 distinct CDR3 sequences, with 21% observed a single time. This clonotype was detected many times. Breast cancer patients provided tissue from their axillary draining lymph nodes. The specimen sequenced was axillary lymph node tissue. The V gene is TRBV5-6, the J gene TRBJ1-2, with D possibly being TRBD1 (6 bases). This TCR came from a female donor with breast cancer. Some clones in this sample may be carry-over from other donors' samples. The CDR3 sequence: CASSLVDSYGYTF. The CDR3 DNA reads as TGTGCCAGCAGCTTGGTGGACAGCTATGGCTACACCTTC. The whole variable domain, filled in from reference TRBV5-6 and TRBJ1-2, reads DAGVTQSPTHLIKTRGQQVTLRCSPKSGHDTVSWYQQALGQGPQFIFQYYEEEERQRGNFPDRFSGHQFPNYSSELNVNALLLGDSALYLCASSLVDSYGYTFGSGTRLTVV.